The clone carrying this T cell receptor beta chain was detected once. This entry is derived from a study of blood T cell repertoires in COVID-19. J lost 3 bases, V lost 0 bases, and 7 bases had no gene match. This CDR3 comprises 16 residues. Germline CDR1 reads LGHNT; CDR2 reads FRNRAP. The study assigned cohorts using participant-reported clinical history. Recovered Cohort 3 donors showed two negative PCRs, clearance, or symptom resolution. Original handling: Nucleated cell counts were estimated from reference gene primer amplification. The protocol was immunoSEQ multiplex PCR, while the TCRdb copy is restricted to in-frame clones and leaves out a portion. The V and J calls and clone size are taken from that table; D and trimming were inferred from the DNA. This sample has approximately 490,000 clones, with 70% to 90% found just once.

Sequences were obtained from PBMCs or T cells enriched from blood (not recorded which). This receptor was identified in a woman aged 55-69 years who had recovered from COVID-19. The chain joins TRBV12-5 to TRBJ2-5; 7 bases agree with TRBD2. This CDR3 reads CASGLVGGLGEETQYF. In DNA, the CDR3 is TGTGCTAGTGGTTTGGTGGGTGGACTAGGAGAAGAGACCCAGTACTTC. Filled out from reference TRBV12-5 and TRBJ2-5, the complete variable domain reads DARVTQTPRHKVTEMGQEVTMRCQPILGHNTVFWYRQTMMQGLELLAYFRNRAPLDDSGMPKDRFSAEMPDATLATLKIQPSEPRDSAVYFCASGLVGGLGEETQYFGPGTRLLVL.